One sample yielded the 2 T cell receptor beta chains listed below, sequenced in a study of molecular identifiers for immune sequencing clone quantification. TCRdb itself ran the PCR reads through MiXCR, one entry per CDR3 protein. The sample yields about 97,000 distinct CDR3 sequences, about 35% seen once. Sequencing input: naive CD8+ T cells from blood, with Jurkat cell RNA spiked in. Documented subset: FACS-sorted CD8+CD4-CCR7+CD45RA+ naive T cells. The source of these receptors is a human donor in good health. Some libraries in this study had Jurkat cell RNA spiked in.

Points on this clonotype: A much larger clone lies a single base off, so this may be a read error. This chain joins TRBV29-1 and TRBJ1-2; D not certain. This CDR3 contains 14 residues. Germline V CDR1 and CDR2: SQVTM, ANQGSEA. CDR3: CSVEAQTANYGHTF. CDR3 nucleotides: TGCAGCGTTGAGGCCCAGACTGCTAACTATGGCCACACCTTC.

In this sample, this clonotype turned up a few times. The chain uses TRBV9 and TRBJ1-2; D unresolved. The CDR3 consists of 15 residues. Germline V gene lookup returns CDR1 SGDLS and CDR2 YYNGEE. Trimming took 0 bases from V and 2 from J, leaving 11 bases between them. CDR3 protein: CASSVGSDPNYGYTF. The CDR3, as DNA: TGTGCCAGCAGCGTAGGGAGTGACCCGAACTATGGCTACACCTTC.